This TCR beta chain was captured by sequencing in a study of shared clonotypes between healthy human individuals (dated by TCRdb to about 2020). For the wider study: Three men and a couple of women, aged 18 to 49 years, made up the cohort. Per donor, three plates each were used for CD4 naive and CD4 memory, two for CD8 naive, and one for CD8 memory. To estimate repertoire size and how much clonotype sharing occurs between individuals, the study deeply sequenced the blood TCR repertoires of five healthy adults. Libraries were prepared and TCR repertoires were sequenced by different laboratories using diverse techniques, in order to increase sequencing depth and limit assay-specific biases. Each donor's leukapheresis produced roughly between roughly 0.85 and 9.5 billion PBMCs. What the research found in general, with its limitations: Incomplete sequencing was indicated by rarefaction of sorted-subset datasets, despite the large sequencing depth. Sampling was limited to blood, and TCR repertoires in tissue likely differ from TCR repertoires in blood. Pairwise subsampling led to the expectation that sequencing depth would affect the degree of clonotype sharing among donors. Naive subsets generally had larger estimated clonotype richness than memory subsets. Clonotypes shared by all four sorted-subset donors showed higher generation probabilities than non-shared clonotypes. Sharing across a handful of donors was observed for about 5% of naive CD4, less than 4% of naive CD8, about 2.3% of memory CD4, and approximately 0.41% of memory CD8 clonotypes. The genetic and exposure-history diversity represented was limited by the small number of donors.

A remark on this clone: What this receptor recognizes is not known. Base quality data are lacking; no much larger clone is found one base away.

Per the germline V gene, SGHTA is the CDR1 and FQGTGA is the CDR2. V is pared back by 5 bases and J by 7 bases, with 12 bases lying between the germline termini. Measured from the cysteine to the phenylalanine, the CDR3 is 13 residues long. Left in the record is the CDR3 DNA by itself, 39 bases read in frame from the first base. The donors were healthy, HIV-negative adults with no recently reported acute infections or vaccinations. Every donor was a Caucasian adult living in Nashville, Tennessee, USA. Magnetic negative selection was used to enrich CD4+ T cells, after which naive cells were positively selected on CD45RA and the negative fraction became the memory subset. Blood was obtained by leukapheresis, after which PBMCs were separated by Ficoll-Histopaque density gradient centrifugation and cryopreserved in liquid nitrogen vapor phase. Analytical flow cytometry was used to check the purity and quantity of every magnetically sorted T cell population. From each sorted fraction, genomic DNA was isolated and quantified by UV absorbance on a Nanodrop 2000c.

TCR CDR3 regions were amplified from genomic DNA by multiplex PCR using the deep immunoSEQ assay. Genomic DNA extracted from each cell subset was distributed evenly over all wells of several immunoSEQ 96-well plates, and each plate served as one replicate. For sorted subsets, approximately 190 ng genomic DNA, equal to tens of thousands of T cell genomes, was loaded into each replicate PCR. Purified libraries were quantified with a Qubit 3.0 fluorometer, sized on a Bioanalyzer 2100, and re-quantified with the KAPA Library Quantification kit. Every immunoSEQ 96-well plate was sequenced on a dedicated single-read 150-cycle Illumina NextSeq 550 flow cell. On the authors' methods: Because the immunoSEQ output included only junctional sequences and no quality scores, the filtering could not be the same as the filtering used for full-length reads. To assign V/J genes and CDR3, sequences were annotated using PyIR, a Python wrapper for IgBLAST v1.9, with IMGT germline references. Reads with weak V/J assignments (E-value above 1e-6), missing CDR3, stop codons, out-of-frame junctions, or ambiguous translated residues were removed. V3J clonotypes were defined by identical inferred V gene, J gene, and CDR3 amino acid sequence. To compute the percentage overlap between repertoires, the number of shared unique clonotypes was divided by the size of the smaller repertoire. RTK rarefaction, the Chao1 estimator, and Recon v2.1 estimates of unobserved clonotypes were used to assess repertoire richness. Generation probabilities were computed with OLGA for all TCRbeta clonotypes obtained by the gDNA method from four donors. The clones in this table, taken by TCRdb from immuneACCESS, are in-frame only. Not every clone is retained; where verified, under half of the shortfall comes from an unresolved V gene, and the cause of the rest is unknown. Clone size and V and J calls were adopted from that table, with D and trimming inferred from the DNA. A total of some 1 million clones appear in this sample, about 74% of them only once. Roughly 1.5% of the sample is taken by the ten largest.

The sequence joins TRBV7-3 to TRBJ1-5; too little of a D gene remains to name it. Sequenced: memory CD4+ T cells sorted from blood. The cell subset or site label, as the study defines it: CD45RA-negative fraction. The source is a man aged 18 to 29 in good health. The DNA sequence is TGTGCCAGCAGCCCCTCCCCGGGCCAGCCCCAGCATTTT. Its product reads: CASSPSPGQPQHF.